These 17 T cell receptor beta chains came from one sample sequenced in a study of CD8 T cells in acute hepatitis C reinfection (dated by TCRdb to about 2021). The library came from the immunoSEQ multiplex PCR assay. Entries here come from immuneACCESS through TCRdb and include only in-frame sequences with V and J called. Some clones fail to appear in such tables; in the studies checked, an unresolved V gene covers under half of the shortfall, and the cause of the remainder is unknown. The sample table holds 30,000 to 40,000 clones, of which approximately 87% were seen once. The ten largest clones add up to more than 0.4% of the sample. Interpreted using the paper, the time point label stands for: naive CD8 control sorted from an acute-time-point sample. The specimen sequenced was naive CD8+ T cells from PBMCs. Per the publication, the cell subset or site label means: sorted total naive CD45RO-negative CD8+ T cells. These receptors originate from a man younger than 45 with chronic hepatitis C.

This sequence joins TRBV27 and TRBJ2-1, with 10 bases matching TRBD2. The trim removed 7 bases at V and 4 bases at J, leaving 7 bases unmatched. The CDR3 loop spans 15 amino acids. The V gene's germline CDR1 is MNHEY and CDR2 SMNVEV (reference sequence). For the CDR3, the DNA is TGTGCCAGCACCCCGGGACTAGCGATTTACAATGAGCAGTTCTTC. It specifies CASTPGLAIYNEQFF.

The chain uses TRBV30 and TRBJ2-1; TRBD2 matches 7 bases. The CDR3 is 14 amino acids. V lost 1 base and J lost 4; bases outside the gene matches: 4. Germline V CDR1 and CDR2: GTSNPN, SVGIG (reference sequence). DNA of the CDR3: TGTGCCTGGAGTGATGAGCGGGGTTACAATGAGCAGTTCTTC. Amino acid sequence: CAWSDERGYNEQFF.

The chain couples TRBV27 to TRBJ2-1, with 7 bases identical to TRBD1. The J segment lost 8 bases and the V segment lost 4 bases, leaving 8 bases of the junction unmatched. The length of the CDR3 is 14 residues. The V gene's germline CDR1 is MNHEY and CDR2 SMNVEV (reference sequence). In DNA form, the CDR3 reads TGTGCCAGCAGTTGGGCAGGGGGATTGGATGAGCAGTTCTTC. Protein: CASSWAGGLDEQFF.

V usage is TRBV19 and J usage is TRBJ2-1; D is possibly TRBD1 (6 bases). The germline V gene encodes CDR1 LNHDA and CDR2 SQIVND (reference sequence). The CDR3 contains 14 residues. Trimming shortened V by 7 bases and J by 3 bases, and 13 bases separated the two germline ends. The CDR3 DNA follows: TGTGCCAGTACCCCGAGGGGGTACTACAATGAGCAGTTCTTC. Its translation is CASTPRGYYNEQFF.

This chain uses TRBV5-1 with TRBJ2-7; D is perhaps TRBD2 (5 bases). Trimming shortened V by 3 bases and J by 0 bases, and 16 bases separated the two germline ends. CDR1 is SGHRS and CDR2 is YFSETQ in the germline V gene. This CDR3 has 16 residues. For the CDR3, the DNA is TGCGCCAGCAGCTCCCCCGGTGGTAGCGACTCCTACGAGCAGTACTTC. This gives the protein CASSSPGGSDSYEQYF.

The rearrangement joins TRBV9 to TRBJ2-7; 7 positions match TRBD1. The germline V gene has CDR1 SGDLS and CDR2 YYNGEE. Unmatched junction bases numbered 1, after V lost 1 base and J lost 0 bases. CDR3 size: 14 residues. The CDR3 sequence: CASSVTGDSYEQYF. CDR3 DNA: TGTGCCAGCAGCGTAACAGGGGACTCCTACGAGCAGTACTTC.

The V call is TRBV6-4, the J call TRBJ1-1; D is uncertain. Deletions cut 6 bases from V and 5 bases from J, with 16 bases between. The CDR3 spans 14 residues. CDR1 is MRHNA and CDR2 is SNTAGT in the germline V gene. CDR3 in amino acids: CASSVAGVETEAFF. CDR3 nucleotide sequence: TGTGCCAGCAGCGTAGCCGGGGTCGAGACTGAAGCTTTCTTT.

The chain carries TRBV19 and TRBJ2-7; TRBD1 aligns across 7 bases. The V gene end was trimmed by 10 bases and the J gene end by 3 bases; junction bases not matched to a gene: 9. CDR1 and CDR2 (germline): LNHDA, SQIVND (reference sequence). CDR3 length equals 13 residues. The CDR3 loop reads CATQGVGSYEQYF. In nucleotides, the CDR3 is TGTGCCACCCAGGGGGTGGGGAGCTACGAGCAGTACTTC.

The chain couples TRBV4-1 to TRBJ2-3; D is unresolved. The CDR3 has 13 residues. CDR1 is MGHRA and CDR2 is YSYEKL in the germline V gene. V lost 2 bases to trimming and J lost 3 bases, with 6 bases between them. DNA of the CDR3: TGCGCCAGCAGCCAATACGTAACAGATACGCAGTATTTT. Translating it yields CASSQYVTDTQYF.

The chain links TRBV27 to TRBJ2-7; D remains unclear. Germline-derived CDR1 and CDR2 are MNHEY and SMNVEV (reference sequence). This CDR3 is 13 amino acids long. Trimming took off 6 bases at V and 2 bases at J, with 11 bases between the two ends. CDR3 loop: CASRVGPTYEQYF. The CDR3 DNA is TGTGCCAGCAGGGTCGGGCCAACCTACGAGCAGTACTTC.

V gene TRBV4-1 combines with J gene TRBJ1-1, with D hard to call. The CDR3 runs 15 residues. V was shortened by 0 bases and J by 3 bases, with 11 bases between the two germline ends. CDR1 and CDR2 from the germline V gene are MGHRA and YSYEKL. The CDR3 DNA sequence: TGCGCCAGCAGCCAAGATCTTGGAGGGTACACTGAAGCTTTCTTT. As protein: CASSQDLGGYTEAFF.

The J gene is TRBJ2-1, the V gene TRBV7-9; 8 positions agree with TRBD1. The CDR3 runs 15 residues. The junction had 7 bases not matched to a gene; V was cut back by 5 bases and J by 4 bases. Germline V gene lookup returns CDR1 SEHNR and CDR2 FQNEAQ (reference sequence). The CDR3 coding sequence is TGTGCCAGCAGCCTACCGGGGACAGGTTACAATGAGCAGTTCTTC. The encoded protein is CASSLPGTGYNEQFF.

The J gene is TRBJ2-3, the V gene TRBV4-1; the D is unclear. The V and J ends lost 4 bases and 0 bases respectively, with 5 bases between them. Germline lookup yields CDR1 MGHRA and CDR2 YSYEKL. The CDR3 runs 13 residues. For the CDR3, the DNA is TGCGCCAGCAGCCTAGAGAGCACAGATACGCAGTATTTT. Its protein product is CASSLESTDTQYF.

V usage is TRBV4-1 and J usage is TRBJ1-2, with a tentative D call TRBD1 (5 bases). Trimming stripped 3 bases from V and 4 bases from J, with 6 bases between. This CDR3 has 12 residues. CDR1 MGHRA and CDR2 YSYEKL come from the germline V gene. CDR3 amino acids: CASSHDSYGYTF. CDR3 in DNA: TGCGCCAGCAGCCATGACAGCTATGGCTACACCTTC.

The sample holds one count of this clone. The chain is built from TRBV9 and TRBJ1-1; D might be TRBD1 (6 bases). CDR3 length: 14 residues. The germline V and J ends were trimmed by 5 bases and 0 bases, with 11 bases remaining between them. The V gene's germline CDR1 is SGDLS and CDR2 YYNGEE. The CDR3 DNA follows: TGTGCCAGCAGACAGGGAATCATGAACACTGAAGCTTTCTTT. Translating it yields CASRQGIMNTEAFF.

This chain links TRBV5-5 with TRBJ2-7, with a weak D call TRBD2 (6 bases). The CDR3 loop spans 12 amino acids. V was shortened by 4 bases and J by 3 bases, with 8 bases between the two germline ends. Germline values: CDR1 SGHKS, CDR2 YYEKEE (reference sequence). The CDR3 DNA follows: TGTGCCAGCAGCCCGACTAGCTACGAGCAGTACTTC. It codes for CASSPTSYEQYF. The variable domain in full, with the rest retrieved from reference TRBV5-5 and TRBJ2-7, is DAGVTQSPTHLIKTRGQQVTLRCSPISGHKSVSWYQQVLGQGPQFIFQYYEKEERGRGNFPDRFSARQFPNYSSELNVNALLLGDSALYLCASSPTSYEQYFGPGTRLTVT.

The rearrangement links TRBV7-8 to TRBJ1-5, with D tentatively TRBD1 (6 bases). Germline values: CDR1 SGHVS, CDR2 FQNEAQ. The CDR3 totals 15 residues. The V end was cut by 2 bases, the J end by 3 bases, with 11 bases between. CDR3 residues: CASSLMGADNQPQHF. The CDR3 bases are TGTGCCAGCAGCTTAATGGGGGCTGACAATCAGCCCCAGCATTTT.